This is a list of T cell receptor beta chains from one sample in a study of blood T cell repertoires in COVID-19. Generated by immunoSEQ multiplex PCR, the TCRdb table keeps only in-frame clones and is missing some. The table shows roughly 270,000 clones, with 88% occurring only once. The sample was peripheral blood. The receptors shown here come from a man younger than 35 with active or convalescent COVID-19. Both conserved end residues are trimmed from each CDR3. Only some rows state a clone size, as once, few, many or a class for expanded clones.

TRBV6-6,13,TRBJ1-2,-,ASSTTGGSSYGYT
TRBV18,13,TRBJ1-2,-,ASSPTARSDYGYT
TRBV9,13,TRBJ2-1,-,ASSVVSGSYNEQF
TRBV19,10,TRBJ1-5,-,ASGRGNQPQH
TRBV18,14,TRBJ1-3,few,ASSPPHRVAGNTIY
TRBV5-1,12,TRBJ1-2,-,ASSLATGNYGYT
TRBV7-2,11,TRBJ2-7,-,ASRSGTGRKQY
TRBV7-8,12,TRBJ2-7,-,ASSLVGGNYEQY
TRBV4-2,13,TRBJ2-3,-,ASSQGTTSTDTQY
TRBV7-8,11,TRBJ1-1,-,ASRLTRNTEAF
TRBV10-1,12,TRBJ1-3,-,ASSDKGPGNTIY
TRBV7-9,12,TRBJ1-2,-,ASSLAEGQYGYT
TRBV6-2/TRBV6-3,11,TRBJ2-1,-,ATIPGPTSEQF
TRBV27,14,TRBJ1-5,-,ASSPAGTGSGQPQH
TRBV3-1/TRBV3-2,15,TRBJ2-3,-,ASSQGHPTSSTDTQY
TRBV4-2,14,TRBJ1-5,few,ASSQEGRQGGQPQH
TRBV6-2/TRBV6-3,13,TRBJ2-1,few,ASSYSGGSYNEQF
TRBV4-2,13,TRBJ2-7,-,ASSQGTGGYYEQY
TRBV19,15,TRBJ1-6,few,ASSSTGTGGINSPLH
TRBV2,12,TRBJ2-7,-,ASSDSGGSDEQY
TRBV5-6,13,TRBJ2-7,once,ASSLLAQGSYEQY
TRBV6-5,14,TRBJ1-4,-,ASSYSGQVNNEKLF
TRBV19,13,TRBJ1-5,-,ASSIRDRAYQPQH
TRBV19,14,TRBJ1-5,once,ASTLDPGTNNQPQH
TRBV5-1,13,TRBJ2-3,once,ASSSNSGGTDTQY
TRBV19,13,TRBJ1-1,-,ASSALQGQVTEAF
TRBV27,10,TRBJ2-1,-,ATSSGWNEQF
TRBV9,12,TRBJ2-2,-,ASSVAGVSGELF
TRBV10-3,11,TRBJ2-7,-,AISGEVSYEQY
TRBV11-2,16,TRBJ2-1,-,ASRTWPRRREQDNEQF
TRBV7-2,13,TRBJ1-1,-,ASSSTGGSNTEAF
TRBV27,13,TRBJ2-5,-,ASRPGTTSRETQY
TRBV6-4,13,TRBJ1-3,-,ASGGRLLSGNTIY
TRBV19,12,TRBJ1-2,-,ASSKQGNRGGYT
TRBV9,14,TRBJ1-2,-,ASSVGSRDSNYGYT
TRBV27,14,TRBJ1-1,-,ASSPTAGTENTEAF
TRBV5-1,13,TRBJ2-4,-,ASSVGQIAKNIQY
TRBV11-2,11,TRBJ2-3,-,ASSLEWTDTQY
TRBV7-9,10,TRBJ1-2,-,ASSLDQSPYT
TRBV5-6,12,TRBJ2-1,-,ASTRDSPYNEQF
TRBV19,13,TRBJ2-3,-,ASSTRQGGTDTQY
TRBV20-1,10,TRBJ1-1,-,SASLGDTEAF
TRBV11-2,15,TRBJ2-3,-,ASSPSGAPEGTDTQY
TRBV7-9,12,TRBJ2-2,-,ASSRDHLGGELF
TRBV4-2,14,TRBJ1-5,-,ASSQDGQGAGQPQH
TRBV9,13,TRBJ2-3,-,ASSVSGSSTDTQY
TRBV7-9,13,TRBJ1-2,-,ASSSHNPLLDGYT
TRBV3-1/TRBV3-2,15,TRBJ1-1,-,ASSQDRGRFLDTEAF